The rows below give T cell receptor beta chains drawn from one sample of a study of response to subunit inactivated influenza vaccine. From the RT-PCR reads, TCRdb called clonotypes with MiXCR, one entry per CDR3 protein. The table has 450,000 to 600,000 distinct CDR3 sequences, 7.2% seen once; the top ten hold roughly 13%. Here the sequenced sample was PBMCs from blood, taken less than 30 months after vaccination. These receptors were taken from a man between 50 and 70 years old who received an inactivated influenza vaccine. CDR3s include the opening cysteine and the closing phenylalanine or tryptophan. Fields, in order: D gene, J gene, clone size, V gene, CDR3 protein, CDR3 DNA. A D gene is named only where the DNA matches it firmly. Part of the rows lack a size; the others show once, few, many or a class for expanded clones.

d_gene: .; j_gene: TRBJ2-4; abundance: few; v_gene: TRBV6-5; CDR3aa: CASSYSGGVDIQYF; CDR3nt: TGTGCCAGCAGTTACTCAGGGGGGGTAGACATTCAGTACTTC
d_gene: TRBD1; j_gene: TRBJ2-2; abundance: few; v_gene: TRBV12-3/TRBV12-4; CDR3aa: CAISRDRAVTGELFF; CDR3nt: TGTGCCATTTCCCGGGACAGGGCGGTCACCGGGGAGCTGTTTTTT
d_gene: TRBD1; j_gene: TRBJ2-7; abundance: many; v_gene: TRBV4-3; CDR3aa: CASSKDRLSYEQYF; CDR3nt: TGCGCCAGCAGCAAGGACAGGCTGTCCTACGAGCAGTACTTC
d_gene: TRBD1; j_gene: TRBJ2-6; abundance: few; v_gene: TRBV6-1; CDR3aa: CASTRTGGTSGANVLTF; CDR3nt: TGTGCCAGCACCCGGACAGGGGGGACCTCTGGGGCCAACGTCCTGACTTTC
d_gene: .; j_gene: TRBJ2-3; abundance: .; v_gene: TRBV20-1; CDR3aa: CSAAVGRADTQYF; CDR3nt: TGCAGTGCTGCGGTAGGGAGAGCAGATACGCAGTATTTT
d_gene: TRBD1; j_gene: TRBJ2-2; abundance: few; v_gene: TRBV7-8; CDR3aa: CASSPSTGGLNTGELFF; CDR3nt: TGTGCCAGCAGCCCCTCGACAGGGGGGCTGAACACCGGGGAGCTGTTTTTT
d_gene: .; j_gene: TRBJ2-1; abundance: few; v_gene: TRBV7-2; CDR3aa: CASSLGSHNAEQFF; CDR3nt: TGTGCCAGCAGCTTAGGGTCCCACAATGCTGAGCAGTTCTTC
d_gene: TRBD2; j_gene: TRBJ2-1; abundance: many; v_gene: TRBV6-5; CDR3aa: CASSFSGGHNEQFF; CDR3nt: TGTGCCAGCAGTTTTTCGGGAGGTCACAATGAGCAGTTCTTC
d_gene: TRBD2; j_gene: TRBJ2-7; abundance: many; v_gene: TRBV29-1; CDR3aa: CSVALAGRSSYEQYF; CDR3nt: TGCAGCGTTGCTCTAGCGGGAAGGAGCTCCTACGAGCAGTACTTC
d_gene: .; j_gene: TRBJ2-5; abundance: many; v_gene: TRBV12-3/TRBV12-4; CDR3aa: CASTPGGPGPQYF; CDR3nt: TGTGCCAGCACCCCGGGGGGCCCAGGCCCCCAGTACTTC
d_gene: TRBD1; j_gene: TRBJ2-7; abundance: many; v_gene: TRBV28; CDR3aa: CASSLRDRISYEQYF; CDR3nt: TGTGCCAGCAGTCTCCGGGACAGGATCTCCTACGAGCAGTACTTC
d_gene: TRBD2; j_gene: TRBJ2-5; abundance: few; v_gene: TRBV3-1; CDR3aa: CASSHGSTSARETQYF; CDR3nt: TGTGCCAGCAGCCACGGATCCACTAGCGCGCGGGAGACCCAGTACTTC
d_gene: .; j_gene: TRBJ2-1; abundance: many; v_gene: TRBV9; CDR3aa: CASSAQGLFYNEQFF; CDR3nt: TGTGCCAGCAGCGCCCAGGGACTTTTCTACAATGAGCAGTTCTTC
d_gene: TRBD2; j_gene: TRBJ2-3; abundance: many; v_gene: TRBV20-1; CDR3aa: CSASGQLAGGITDTQYF; CDR3nt: TGCAGTGCTAGCGGTCAACTAGCGGGAGGAATCACAGATACGCAGTATTTT
d_gene: .; j_gene: TRBJ2-1; abundance: many; v_gene: TRBV6-5; CDR3aa: CASSYLTGSYNEQFF; CDR3nt: TGTGCCAGCAGTTACTTGACCGGGTCCTACAATGAGCAGTTCTTC
d_gene: TRBD1; j_gene: TRBJ1-5; abundance: few; v_gene: TRBV20-1; CDR3aa: CSAREQGARYSNQPQHF; CDR3nt: TGCAGTGCTAGAGAACAGGGGGCGAGGTATAGCAATCAGCCCCAGCATTTT
d_gene: .; j_gene: TRBJ2-2; abundance: many; v_gene: TRBV4-3; CDR3aa: CASSQEVAVNTGELFF; CDR3nt: TGCGCCAGCAGCCAAGAAGTCGCGGTGAACACCGGGGAGCTGTTTTTT
d_gene: .; j_gene: TRBJ2-2; abundance: .; v_gene: TRBV7-3; CDR3aa: CASSLSAVAGELFF; CDR3nt: TGTGCCAGCAGCTTAAGCGCAGTCGCCGGGGAGCTGTTTTTT
d_gene: TRBD2; j_gene: TRBJ2-7; abundance: .; v_gene: TRBV25-1; CDR3aa: CASSESAGGQYYEQYF; CDR3nt: TGTGCCAGCAGTGAATCCGCGGGGGGGCAGTATTACGAGCAGTACTTC
d_gene: .; j_gene: TRBJ1-5; abundance: few; v_gene: TRBV2; CDR3aa: CASSEAHSSNQPQHF; CDR3nt: TGTGCCAGCAGTGAAGCGCACAGTAGCAATCAGCCCCAGCATTTT